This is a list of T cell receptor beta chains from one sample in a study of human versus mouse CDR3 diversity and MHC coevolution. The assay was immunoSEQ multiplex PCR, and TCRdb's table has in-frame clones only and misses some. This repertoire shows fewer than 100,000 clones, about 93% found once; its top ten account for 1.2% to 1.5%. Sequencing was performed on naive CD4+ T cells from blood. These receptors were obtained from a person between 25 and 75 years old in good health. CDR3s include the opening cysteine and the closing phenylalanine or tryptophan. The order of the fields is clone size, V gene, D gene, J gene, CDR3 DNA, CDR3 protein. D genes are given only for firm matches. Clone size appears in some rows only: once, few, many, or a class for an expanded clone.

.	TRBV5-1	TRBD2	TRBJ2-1	TGCGCCAGCAGCTACGGGACTAGCGACAATGAGCAGTTCTTC	CASSYGTSDNEQFF
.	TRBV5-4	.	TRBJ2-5	TGTGCCAGCAGCTTGAACGAGCCAGGGACCCAGTACTTC	CASSLNEPGTQYF
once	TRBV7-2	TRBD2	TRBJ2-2	TGTGCCAGCAGTCCATACACGGGGGGGACCGGGGAGCTGTTTTTT	CASSPYTGGTGELFF
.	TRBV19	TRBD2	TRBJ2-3	TGTGCCAGTAGTGTCCCTCGGAGCGGGGGGGATACGCAGTATTTT	CASSVPRSGGDTQYF
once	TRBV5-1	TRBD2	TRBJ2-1	TGCGCCAGCAGCTTGGAAGGGGGACTAGCGGGAAGTGAGCAGTTCTTC	CASSLEGGLAGSEQFF
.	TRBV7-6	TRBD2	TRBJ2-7	TGTGCCAGCAGCTTAGCGGTGTCGGTGTCAGCGGGGGGCCCCTACGAGCAGTACTTC	CASSLAVSVSAGGPYEQYF
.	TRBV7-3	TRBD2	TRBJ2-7	TGTGCCAGCAGCTCGAGCGGGGGGTTGCTATACGAGCAGTACTTC	CASSSSGGLLYEQYF
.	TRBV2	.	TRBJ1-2	TGTGCCAGCAGTCTCCAAGAACGAGTGGGCTACACCTTC	CASSLQERVGYTF
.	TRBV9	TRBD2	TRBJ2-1	TGTGCCAGCAGCCCGAGACTAGCCGGTTACAATGAGCAGTTCTTC	CASSPRLAGYNEQFF
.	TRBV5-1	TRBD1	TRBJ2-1	TGCGCCAGCAGCCATCGACAGGGTTTCTACAATGAGCAGTTCTTC	CASSHRQGFYNEQFF
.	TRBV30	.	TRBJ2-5	TGTGCCTGGACCCCTGGGGCGAGAAAAGAGACCCAGTACTTC	CAWTPGARKETQYF
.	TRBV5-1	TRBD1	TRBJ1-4	TGCGCCAGCTCTGGTCAGGGGGCAGTAGGTGAAAAACTGTTTTTT	CASSGQGAVGEKLFF
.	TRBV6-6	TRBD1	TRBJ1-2	TGTGCCAGCAGCCGCCGGGACAGGGTATGGGACTATGGCTACACCTTC	CASSRRDRVWDYGYTF
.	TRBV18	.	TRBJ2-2	TGTGCCAGCTCACCAAGGGGTGTCGGGGAGCTGTTTTTT	CASSPRGVGELFF
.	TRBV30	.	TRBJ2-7	TGTGCCTGGAGTGCAGGGTGGAAGCACGAGCAGTACTTC	CAWSAGWKHEQYF
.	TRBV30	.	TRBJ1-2	TGTGCCTTAGGGGAGGGAAATGGCTACACCTTC	CALGEGNGYTF
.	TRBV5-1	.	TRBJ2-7	TGCGCCAGCAGCTTGAGGGGTACAACCTACGAGCAGTACTTC	CASSLRGTTYEQYF
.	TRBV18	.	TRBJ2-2	TGTGCCAGCTCACCGGCCCAGGGGGAGCTGTTTTTT	CASSPAQGELFF
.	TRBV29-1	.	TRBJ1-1	TGCAGCGTTGGTCAGGGGCAGTTTGGTTTTGAAGCTTTCTTT	CSVGQGQFGFEAFF
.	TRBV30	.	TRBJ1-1	TGTGCCTGGAGTGTGCCAGGGTTGAACACTGAAGCTTTCTTT	CAWSVPGLNTEAFF
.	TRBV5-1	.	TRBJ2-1	TGCGCCAGCAGTAGTCCCCCTCCCGTAAATGAGCAGTTCTTC	CASSSPPPVNEQFF
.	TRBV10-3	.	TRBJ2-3	TGTGCCATCAGCGGACTTCCTAGCACAGATACGCAGTATTTT	CAISGLPSTDTQYF
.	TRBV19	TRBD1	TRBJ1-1	TGTGCCAGTAGTTCGGGGACAGGGGTCCTAGGGTGGACTGAAGCTTTCTTT	CASSSGTGVLGWTEAFF
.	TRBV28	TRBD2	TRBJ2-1	TGTGCCAGCAGGCGTACCGGGACTAGGACCTTCAATGAGCAGTTCTTC	CASRRTGTRTFNEQFF
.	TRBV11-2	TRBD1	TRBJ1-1	TGTGCCAGCAGCTCATATACAGGGGGCACTGAAGCTTTCTTT	CASSSYTGGTEAFF
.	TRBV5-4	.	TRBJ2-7	TGTGCCAGCAGCTTGGATGGCATACCCTCCTACGAGCAGTACTTC	CASSLDGIPSYEQYF
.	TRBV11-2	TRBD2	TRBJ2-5	TGTGCCAGCAGCTTAGTACCCTACGGGGGGGCCTTGCAGTACTTC	CASSLVPYGGALQYF
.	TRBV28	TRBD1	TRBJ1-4	TGTGCCAGCAGTTCCCTCGGACAGGGGGAAACTAATGAAAAACTGTTTTTT	CASSSLGQGETNEKLFF
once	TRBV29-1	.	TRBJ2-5	TGCAGCGTTGCTTTTGCGGGGGCAGGGAGTTCGGAGACCCAGTACTTC	CSVAFAGAGSSETQYF
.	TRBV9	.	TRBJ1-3	TGTGCCAGCAGCGCCACGGGAGGGGACCCGGGGAACACCATATATTTT	CASSATGGDPGNTIYF
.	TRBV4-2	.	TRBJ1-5	TGTGCCAGCAGCCAAGATTTGGCAGGGTATAGCAATCAGCCCCAGCATTTT	CASSQDLAGYSNQPQHF
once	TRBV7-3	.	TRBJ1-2	TGTGCCAGCAGCTTATCGTTTGCAGGGAACTATGGCTACACCTTC	CASSLSFAGNYGYTF
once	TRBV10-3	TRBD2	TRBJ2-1	TGTGCCATCAGTGGTTCTAGCGGGGGGCCAAGTTCCTATGAGCAGTTCTTC	CAISGSSGGPSSYEQFF
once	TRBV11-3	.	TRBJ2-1	TGTGCCAGCAGCTTATCGGGGAGCTCCTACAATGAGCAGTTCTTC	CASSLSGSSYNEQFF
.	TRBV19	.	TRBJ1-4	TGTGCCAGTAGTCGCCGGCCCGGGGGGGAAAAACTGTTTTTT	CASSRRPGGEKLFF
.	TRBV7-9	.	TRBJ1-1	TGTGCCAGCAGCTTACCTCCGCCAGGGCAGAACACTGAAGCTTTCTTT	CASSLPPPGQNTEAFF
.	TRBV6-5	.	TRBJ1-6	TGTGCCAGCAGTACCAGGGAATTGGGATCACCCCTCCACTTT	CASSTRELGSPLHF
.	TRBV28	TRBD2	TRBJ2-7	TGTGCCAGCGCCCTAAGCGGGAGCGCCTACGAGCAGTACTTC	CASALSGSAYEQYF
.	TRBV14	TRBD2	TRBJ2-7	TGTGCCAGCAGCATCCCCGGGACTAGCGGCTACGAGCAGTACTTC	CASSIPGTSGYEQYF
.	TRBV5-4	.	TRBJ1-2	TGTGCCAGCAGGTGGAAGGTGGGGGCGACTTCTCGGTATGGCTACACCTTC	CASRWKVGATSRYGYTF